One T cell receptor (beta chain) is described in this entry. Its cognate antigen is unknown. The sample comes from a study of identical twins. MiXCR, applied by TCRdb to the 5' RACE reads, yields one record per CDR3 protein. The sample has about 720,000 distinct CDR3 sequences, around 8.3% seen once. Study-level points and caveats: Interpretation of the results relied on cross-sectional statistical analysis and not on following the same donors.

These data were also reused for a study on yellow fever vaccine responses in identical twins. As that study records: After vaccination, twins' T cell response reportedly seemed partly convergent, partly personalized.

The sample consisted of PBMCs. The origin of this receptor is a woman between 18 and 29 years old in good health.

CDR3 amino acids: CASSSIRGDEQFF. In DNA form, the CDR3 reads TGCGCCAGCAGCAGTATAAGGGGGGATGAGCAGTTCTTC. This chain links TRBV5-1 with TRBJ2-1; D tentatively reads TRBD1 or TRBD2 (6 bases each). The CDR3 extends over 13 amino acids. The V end lost 4 bases, the J end lost 8 bases, and 13 bases lay between the germline ends. Germline-derived CDR1 and CDR2 are SGHRS and YFSETQ.